Below are 10 T cell receptor beta chains sequenced from a single sample in a study of beta chain features in type 1 diabetes. Overall study results and limits: Significant though moderate, a shortening of TCRB CDR3s appeared in all four CD4+ subsets of Type 1 diabetes patients.

The antigens of these receptors remain unknown. Every bit of the isolated RNA underwent reverse transcription, so sequencing read expressed TCRB transcripts. Generated by immunoSEQ multiplex PCR, the TCRdb table keeps only in-frame clones and is missing some. The sample consists of some 200,000 clones, 15% to 20% of them appearing once. The sample comprised naive CD4+ T cells from blood. Receptors were obtained from a man aged 30 to 39 with type 1 diabetes.

The chain links TRBV5-1 to TRBJ2-3, with TRBD2 identical over 8 bases. Germline assignment: CDR1 SGHRS and CDR2 YFSETQ. Trimming took 5 bases from V and 2 from J; bases not matched to a gene: 4. The CDR3 covers 14 residues. CDR3 sequence reads: CASSLAGPTDTQYF. The CDR3, as DNA: TGCGCCAGCAGTCTAGCGGGTCCCACAGATACGCAGTATTTT.

This chain uses TRBV29-1 with TRBJ2-1; D might be TRBD1 or TRBD2, each matching 6 bases. Trimming cost V 2 bases and J 2 bases, with 10 bases left between them. The CDR3 is 14 amino acids. Germline CDR1 is SQVTM and CDR2 is ANQGSEA. This CDR3 is CSVERGETYNEQFF. As DNA, the CDR3 is TGCAGCGTTGAAAGGGGGGAGACCTACAATGAGCAGTTCTTC.

This chain uses TRBV7-9 with TRBJ2-1; 8 nucleotides agree with TRBD2. CDR1 is SEHNR and CDR2 is FQNEAQ in the germline V gene (reference sequence). The CDR3 is made up of 14 amino acids. Unmatched junction bases numbered 2, after V lost 0 bases and J lost 7 bases. The CDR3 here is CASSLAGTRNEQFF. The DNA of the CDR3 is TGTGCCAGCAGCTTAGCCGGGACTAGGAATGAGCAGTTCTTC.

In this sample, this clone turned up a few times. The gene calls are TRBV7-9 and TRBJ1-2, with D unresolved. This CDR3 spans 11 amino acids. Trimming left V 1 base short and J 9 bases short, with 6 bases between. Germline values: CDR1 SEHNR, CDR2 FQNEAQ (reference sequence). In DNA form, the CDR3 reads TGTGCCAGCAGCTTAGTTGACAGCTACACCTTC. Translated: CASSLVDSYTF.

This chain connects TRBV18 to TRBJ1-1; possible D gene TRBD1, 5 bases. The germline V gene has CDR1 KGHSH and CDR2 LQKENI. V was clipped by 3 bases and J by 1 base, with 15 bases between them. The CDR3 loop spans 16 amino acids. The CDR3 loop reads CASSPDRSTTNTEAFF. CDR3 in DNA: TGTGCCAGCTCACCTGACAGAAGTACCACGAACACTGAAGCTTTCTTT.

This clone occurred a few times. The CDR3 DNA reads as TGCAGCGTGCGCGGGACAGGAGCCTACGAGCAGTACTTC. It translates to CSVRGTGAYEQYF. V is TRBV29-1 and J is TRBJ2-7, with TRBD1 matching 8 bases. The germline V gene encodes CDR1 SQVTM and CDR2 ANQGSEA. CDR3 length: 13 amino acids. V shed 6 bases and J 2 bases; nucleotides not matched to a gene: 6.

A note on this clone: One end of the junction does not line up with germline, which may come from a read error. The rearrangement joins TRBV13 to TRBJ2-7, with TRBD2 as a possible D gene (7 bases). The CDR3 runs 14 residues. Germline CDR1 is PRHDT and CDR2 is FYEKMQ (reference sequence). CDR3 region: CASRLGGGSYEQYF. For the CDR3, the DNA is TGTGCCAGCAGATTAGGGGGAGGGAGCTACGAGCAGTACTTC.

The chain carries TRBV29-1 and TRBJ2-1, with TRBD1 identical over 7 bases. The length of the CDR3 is 13 residues. V trimming: 8 bases; J trimming: 8 bases; junction bases outside the gene matches: 12. Germline CDR1 SQVTM, CDR2 ANQGSEA. CDR3 bases: TGCAGCTACCGGGACAGTTTACAATATGAGCAGTTCTTC. This translates into CSYRDSLQYEQFF.

This chain uses TRBV29-1 with TRBJ1-1, with a tentative D call TRBD1 (5 bases). The germline V gene encodes CDR1 SQVTM and CDR2 ANQGSEA. This CDR3 has 15 residues. V lost 1 base and J lost 0, with 12 bases in between. The CDR3 nucleotides read TGCAGCGTTGAAGGGCAGGGACCCATGAACACTGAAGCTTTCTTT. Translation: CSVEGQGPMNTEAFF.

The chain couples TRBV25-1 to TRBJ1-4, with 8 positions matching TRBD1. Germline V gene sequence: CDR1 MGHDK, CDR2 SYGVNS. CDR3 length: 15 amino acids. V lost 6 bases, J lost 10 bases, and 13 bases stayed unmatched. The CDR3 coding sequence is TGTGCCAGCAGCGCCTCGGACAGGGAGTGGGGAAAACTGTTTTTT. Translation gives CASSASDREWGKLFF.